The next 21 T cell receptor beta chains were all read from a single sample in a study of CD8 T cells in ankylosing spondylitis. General study points: A motif of under ten highly homologous TCR beta variants was seen as apparently characteristic of ankylosing spondylitis blood.

Antigen specificity for these receptors is unknown. MiXCR was run by TCRdb on the 5' RACE reads, yielding one entry per CDR3 protein. The sample includes 650,000 to 800,000 distinct CDR3 sequences, under 20% of them seen just once. The sequenced sample was blood, either unsorted or a sorted T cell fraction (not recorded which). All receptors come from a male donor with ankylosing spondylitis.

This clonotype turned up a few times. The chain is built from TRBV12-3 or TRBV12-4 and TRBJ2-1; 10 positions match TRBD1. Losses at the gene ends were 7 bases for V and 7 bases for J; bases not matched to a gene: 13. The CDR3 is made up of 16 amino acids. The CDR3 protein is CASMNIRDRGTNEQFF. CDR3 sequence (DNA): TGTGCCAGCATGAATATCCGGGACAGGGGTACGAATGAGCAGTTCTTC.

The chain uses TRBV7-6 and TRBJ1-2, with 8 nucleotides matching TRBD1. V dropped 5 bases and J dropped 0; count of bases not matched to a gene: 11. Germline values: CDR1 SGHVS, CDR2 FNYEAQ. CDR3 length: 17 amino acids. The CDR3 loop reads CASSPTDRGPSNYGYTF. CDR3 coding DNA: TGTGCCAGCAGCCCAACCGACAGGGGCCCCTCTAACTATGGCTACACCTTC.

The chain employs TRBV15 and TRBJ2-3; 8 bases line up with TRBD2. The V gene's germline CDR1 is LNHNV and CDR2 YYDKDF (reference sequence). The CDR3 is made up of 17 amino acids. J was trimmed by 2 bases and V by 0 bases; bases with no gene match: 7. CDR3 sequence (DNA): TGTGCCACCAGCAGAGATTCCCTAGCGGGCCTCACAGATACGCAGTATTTT. Translation gives CATSRDSLAGLTDTQYF. Full variable domain (rest looked up from reference TRBV15 and TRBJ2-3): DAMVIQNPRYQVTQFGKPVTLSCSQTLNHNVMYWYQQKSSQAPKLLFHYYDKDFNNEADTPDNFQSRRPNTSFCFLDIRSPGLGDTAMYLCATSRDSLAGLTDTQYFGPGTRLTVL.

This clonotype was observed a single time. This sequence joins TRBV29-1 and TRBJ2-3, with D perhaps assigned TRBD1 or TRBD2 (6 bases each). Germline V gives CDR1 SQVTM, CDR2 ANQGSEA. With 6 bases removed from V and 1 base from J, the gap between germline ends came to 17 bases. The CDR3 runs to 15 residues. CDR3 bases: TGCAGCGTGGGGGGAATGGGGGCTGGCACAGATACGCAGTATTTT. Translated: CSVGGMGAGTDTQYF.

The chain employs TRBV20-1 and TRBJ2-6, with TRBD2 as a possible D gene (5 bases). The CDR3 is made up of 17 amino acids. Trimming took off 6 bases at V and 0 bases at J, with 18 bases between the two ends. Looked up from germline, CDR1 is DFQATT and CDR2 is SNEGSKA (reference sequence). CDR3 coding DNA: TGCAGTGCAAGGTCGGGAATCTTCGGCTCTGGGGCCAACGTCCTGACTTTC. This encodes CSARSGIFGSGANVLTF.

In this sample, this clonotype turned up a few times. The V call is TRBV30, the J call TRBJ1-1; D unresolved. The CDR3 is 13 amino acids. V was shortened by 0 bases and J by 5 bases, with 10 bases between the two germline ends. Germline V gene lookup returns CDR1 GTSNPN and CDR2 SVGIG (reference sequence). CDR3 loop: CAWSVKGTTEAFF. The CDR3 coding sequence is TGTGCCTGGAGTGTAAAGGGAACAACTGAAGCTTTCTTT.

The chain links TRBV19 to TRBJ1-5, with D perhaps matching TRBD1 (6 bases). Germline V gives CDR1 LNHDA, CDR2 SQIVND (reference sequence). Trimming left V 6 bases short and J 5 bases short, with 11 bases between. The CDR3 totals 13 residues. Here the CDR3 DNA reads TGTGCCAGTAGGGAACAGGGATATCAGCCCCAGCATTTT. It yields the protein CASREQGYQPQHF.

The chain joins TRBV20-1 to TRBJ2-7, with 10 bases lining up with TRBD2. The ends lost 0 bases at V and 3 bases at J; junction bases unmatched: 5. CDR1 is DFQATT and CDR2 is SNEGSKA in the germline V gene (reference sequence). The CDR3 spans 15 residues. CDR3 in DNA: TGCAGTGCTAGAGATCCTAGCGGGAGATTCTACGAGCAGTACTTC. Protein: CSARDPSGRFYEQYF.

The V and J genes are TRBV3-1 and TRBJ2-7; D unresolved. The CDR3 has 12 residues. Germline CDR1 and CDR2: LGHDT and YNNKEL (reference sequence). V gave up 6 bases and J gave up 6 bases, with 12 bases separating them. CDR3 in amino acids: CASSNLSFEQYF. DNA of the CDR3: TGTGCCAGCAGTAACCTTAGTTTCGAGCAGTACTTC.

This clonotype was counted between two and nine times. The chain links TRBV5-1 to TRBJ1-6; D possibly corresponds to TRBD1 (5 bases). Germline V CDR1 and CDR2: SGHRS, YFSETQ. The length of the CDR3 is 14 residues. The V end lost 4 bases, the J end lost 8 bases, and 13 bases lay between the germline ends. The CDR3 protein is CASSQRQIDSPLHF. For the CDR3, the DNA is TGCGCCAGCAGCCAAAGACAGATAGATTCACCCCTCCACTTT.

This clonotype was counted a few times. The chain is built from TRBV5-4 and TRBJ1-1; D gene unclear. The V gene's germline CDR1 is SGHNT and CDR2 YYREEE (reference sequence). The CDR3 spans 14 residues. Trimming stripped 1 base from V and 1 base from J, with 8 bases between. CDR3 loop: CASSLSPENTEAFF. CDR3 DNA: TGTGCCAGCAGCTTGAGTCCTGAGAACACTGAAGCTTTCTTT.

This chain links TRBV11-2 with TRBJ2-4; 7 bases are a match to TRBD1. Trimming took 5 bases from V and 0 from J; bases not matched to a gene: 13. The CDR3 spans 18 residues. From germline, CDR1 is SGHAT and CDR2 FQNNGV. As DNA, the CDR3 is TGTGCCAGCAGCCGAAGGGACAGCCCCTTACTAGCCAAAAACATTCAGTACTTC. Amino acids: CASSRRDSPLLAKNIQYF.

CDR3 residues: CASSDFTGTTVYEQFF. CDR3 bases: TGTGCCAGCAGCGACTTTACCGGGACCACCGTCTATGAGCAGTTCTTC. The chain employs TRBV5-5 and TRBJ2-1; D is possibly TRBD1 or TRBD2 (5 bases each). CDR1 is SGHKS, CDR2 YYEKEE, per germline (reference sequence). The V end lost 4 bases, the J end lost 8 bases, and 22 bases lay between the germline ends. The CDR3 is made up of 16 amino acids.

This clonotype was counted a few times. The chain recombines TRBV18 with TRBJ1-1, with 8 bases fitting TRBD1. CDR3 length equals 16 residues. Per germline, CDR1 KGHSH and CDR2 LQKENI. The J segment lost 4 bases and the V segment lost 2 bases, leaving 9 bases of the junction unmatched. CDR3 in amino acids: CASSPTTLQGGTEAFF. The DNA for the CDR3 is TGTGCCAGCTCACCAACCACTCTACAGGGGGGCACTGAAGCTTTCTTT.

This clonotype was seen a few times. The chain carries TRBV29-1 and TRBJ1-1, with unresolved D. Trimming left V 5 bases short and J 0 bases short, with 7 bases between. This CDR3 has 12 amino acids. The germline gives CDR1 SQVTM, CDR2 ANQGSEA. CDR3 in DNA: TGCAGCGTTTACAGCCTGAACACTGAAGCTTTCTTT. Protein: CSVYSLNTEAFF. The full variable domain, rest sourced from reference TRBV29-1 and TRBJ1-1, is SAVISQKPSRDICQRGTSLTIQCQVDSQVTMMFWYRQQPGQSLTLIATANQGSEATYESGFVIDKFPISRPNLTFSTLTVSNMSPEDSSIYLCSVYSLNTEAFFGQGTRLTVV.

The chain carries TRBV27 and TRBJ2-1; D may be TRBD1 (5 bases). CDR1 and CDR2 (germline): MNHEY, SMNVEV (reference sequence). The CDR3 has 15 amino acids. The ends were cut back, 6 bases at V and 0 bases at J, with 12 bases in the middle. CDR3 nucleotides: TGTGCCAGCAGAGTTGGCAGGGTCTCCTACAATGAGCAGTTCTTC. This gives the protein CASRVGRVSYNEQFF.

This clonotype appeared many times. The gene calls are TRBV5-1 and TRBJ2-7, with 9 bases matching TRBD1. Looked up from germline, CDR1 is SGHRS and CDR2 is YFSETQ. V was clipped by 2 bases and J by 4 bases; unmatched bases: 1. The CDR3 loop spans 13 amino acids. Here the CDR3 DNA reads TGCGCCAGCAGCTTCGGGACAGGGTACGAGCAGTACTTC. It yields the protein CASSFGTGYEQYF.

The chain uses TRBV3-1 and TRBJ2-1, with a weak D call TRBD1 (5 bases). There are 15 residues in the CDR3. V lost 2 bases to trimming and J lost 3 bases, with 11 bases between them. Per germline, CDR1 LGHDT and CDR2 YNNKEL (reference sequence). CDR3 DNA: TGTGCCAGCAGCCAAAGCCCCAGGGTCTACAATGAGCAGTTCTTC. Protein product: CASSQSPRVYNEQFF.

In this sample, this clonotype turned up a few times. This rearrangement joins TRBV12-3 or TRBV12-4 to TRBJ1-2, with 9 bases aligning to TRBD1. V lost 3 bases and J lost 1; bases outside the gene matches: 9. The CDR3 is 17 amino acids. CDR3 in amino acids: CASSFRHRGRSNYGYTF. CDR3 coding DNA: TGTGCCAGCAGTTTCCGGCACAGGGGGCGTAGTAACTATGGCTACACCTTC.

This clonotype was detected only a few times. The gene calls are TRBV12-3 or TRBV12-4 and TRBJ2-1; D call uncertain. The CDR3 length is 14 residues. V lost 3 bases and J 6 bases, leaving 12 bases between the germline ends. In DNA form, the CDR3 reads TGTGCCAGCAGTTTCCCATACCAATCCAATGAGCAGTTCTTC. The encoded protein is CASSFPYQSNEQFF.

This clonotype was found a few times. This chain joins TRBV5-1 and TRBJ2-7; D tentatively reads TRBD1 or TRBD2 (7 bases each). Germline assignment: CDR1 SGHRS and CDR2 YFSETQ. The CDR3 runs 16 residues. Trimming removed 2 bases at V and 3 bases at J, with 18 bases between. The CDR3: CASSLWEGAEDYEQYF. In DNA, the CDR3 is TGCGCCAGCAGCTTATGGGAGGGGGCAGAGGACTACGAGCAGTACTTC.